This T cell receptor (beta chain) was sequenced in a study of blood T cells in healthy people across ages. Overall study findings and caveats: PBMCs left unsorted prevented a conclusive naive versus antigen-experienced comparison.

Then a second PCR, running roughly 7 to 11 cycles, was carried out with a sample-barcoded 5' primer and a J-beta primer mix. TCRdb redid the calling of the 5' RACE reads with MiXCR, one entry per CDR3 protein. This sample yields about 1.8 million distinct CDR3 sequences, of which around 50% are seen a single time; approximately 2.1% belongs to the top ten. On this clonotype: No antigen is known for it.

Germline CDR1 SGHAT, CDR2 FQDESV (reference sequence). There are 14 residues in the CDR3. V was clipped by 1 base and J by 5 bases, with 11 bases between them. This receptor was taken from a woman in her 40s in good health. The chain employs TRBV11-1 and TRBJ2-5; the D gene is possibly TRBD2 (5 bases). The material sequenced was blood. Written as DNA, the CDR3 is TGTGCCAGCAGCTTAGTAACTGAGGGTGAGACCCAGTACTTC. It codes for CASSLVTEGETQYF.